Each of the 7 T cell receptor beta chains below was sequenced from the same sample in a study of identical twins' blood T cells. TCRdb ran MiXCR on the 5' RACE reads and lists one entry per CDR3 protein. The sample holds a few hundred thousand distinct CDR3 sequences, around 30% seen once. Source material: PBMCs. The receptor set was obtained from a woman aged 18 to 55 in good health.

This clonotype came up a few times. This sequence joins TRBV5-1 and TRBJ2-3; tentatively, D is TRBD1 (6 bases). Germline CDR1 and CDR2: SGHRS and YFSETQ. This CDR3 is built from 16 residues. V lost 6 bases, J lost 2 bases, and 19 bases lay in between. This chain's CDR3 is CASTPRAGESTDTQYF. CDR3 nucleotide sequence: TGCGCCAGCACCCCACGCGCAGGGGAATCCACAGATACGCAGTATTTT.

There are many counts of this clonotype. The V gene is TRBV20-1, the J gene TRBJ1-1; D might be TRBD1 (5 bases). From germline, CDR1 is DFQATT and CDR2 SNEGSKA (reference sequence). Trimming removed 6 bases at V and 1 base at J, with 15 bases between. CDR3 length: 14 residues. The chain's CDR3 is CSAWMGGRNTEAFF. DNA of the CDR3: TGCAGTGCCTGGATGGGGGGGAGGAACACTGAAGCTTTCTTT.

This clonotype was detected only a few times. The chain uses TRBV29-1 and TRBJ2-5; D unresolved. Deletions cut 7 bases from V and 1 base from J, with 7 bases between. The CDR3 is 11 amino acids. Germline-derived CDR1 and CDR2 are SQVTM and ANQGSEA. CDR3 region: CSARTQETQYF. CDR3 bases: TGCAGCGCTCGGACCCAAGAGACCCAGTACTTC.

This clonotype was seen only a few times. The rearrangement joins TRBV12-3 or TRBV12-4 to TRBJ1-5, with 9 positions matching TRBD1. The CDR3 length is 13 residues. The trim removed 7 bases at V and 8 bases at J, leaving 6 bases unmatched. The CDR3: CASTPGQGKPQHF. The CDR3 DNA sequence: TGTGCCAGCACCCCGGGACAGGGTAAGCCCCAGCATTTT.

V is TRBV12-3 or TRBV12-4 and J is TRBJ2-1, with TRBD2 matching 13 bases. This CDR3 comprises 16 residues. V dropped 6 bases and J dropped 10; count of bases not matched to a gene: 12. The CDR3 sequence is CASSPELAGGPEEQFF. CDR3 bases: TGTGCCAGCAGCCCCGAACTAGCGGGAGGGCCTGAGGAGCAGTTCTTC.

On this clonotype: Sequence at one end of the junction differs from germline and may be a read error. CDR3 amino acids: CSSSTSYEQYF. CDR3 sequence (DNA): TGTTCCAGCAGCACTTCCTACGAGCAGTACTTC. The chain recombines TRBV7-9 with TRBJ2-7; D is ambiguous. CDR3 length: 11 amino acids. Germline loops: CDR1 SEHNR, CDR2 FQNEAQ (reference sequence).

This clonotype has ten or more counts. CDR3 DNA sequence: TGCGCCACAGGGACAGGGGAATTTTATAGCAATCAGCCCCAGCATTTT. This sequence encodes CATGTGEFYSNQPQHF. The gene calls are TRBV5-1 and TRBJ1-5, with 10 bases that match TRBD1. The V gene end was trimmed by 9 bases and the J gene end by 0 bases; junction bases not matched to a gene: 9. Germline loops: CDR1 SGHRS, CDR2 YFSETQ. There are 16 residues in the CDR3.